Presented here are 27 T cell receptor beta chains from one specimen sequenced in a study of T cells in Graves' hyperthyroidism and ophthalmopathy. Authors of the study amplified TCR beta CDR3 regions from RNA transcripts. TCR CDR3 regions were first amplified by RT-PCR with HTBI primers. TCRdb processed the multiplex PCR reads anew with MiXCR; each CDR3 protein has one entry. The data hold a few hundred thousand distinct CDR3 sequences, with more than 12% observed a single time. The specimen was blood. Every receptor here comes from a woman aged 25 to 39 with Graves' hyperthyroidism.

This clonotype occurred a few times. V gene TRBV20-1 combines with J gene TRBJ2-7; D is perhaps TRBD2 (6 bases). CDR1 is DFQATT and CDR2 is SNEGSKA in the germline V gene (reference sequence). The CDR3 spans 15 residues. Trimming stripped 6 bases from V and 0 bases from J, with 18 bases between. The CDR3 DNA is TGCAGTGCGTTATCCGGGAGTTGGAGCTCCTACGAGCAGTACTTC. It yields the protein CSALSGSWSSYEQYF.

The CDR3 region is CASSESSNSSGNTIYF. DNA of the CDR3: TGTGCCAGCAGTGAATCTAGCAACAGCTCTGGAAACACCATATATTTT. The chain has TRBV25-1 and TRBJ1-3; D not certain. The CDR3 totals 16 residues. V was clipped by 1 base and J by 0 bases, with 10 bases between them. The germline CDR1 and CDR2 sequences are MGHDK and SYGVNS. The full variable domain, in which reference TRBV25-1 and TRBJ1-3 provide the parts outside the CDR3, is EADIYQTPRYLVIGTGKKITLECSQTMGHDKMYWYQQDPGMELHLIHYSYGVNSTEKGDLSSESTVSRIRTEHFPLTLESARPSHTSQYLCASSESSNSSGNTIYFGEGSWLTVV.

The V and J genes are TRBV2 and TRBJ2-4, with 10 bases that match TRBD1. V lost 8 bases, J lost 5 bases, and 12 bases stayed unmatched. Germline V gene data show CDR1 as SNHLY and CDR2 as FYNNEI. This CDR3 is built from 16 residues. This CDR3 reads CASGLGGTGVQNIQYF. The CDR3 bases are TGTGCCAGCGGGTTAGGCGGGACAGGGGTTCAAAACATTCAGTACTTC.

In this sample, this clonotype turned up a few times. This chain joins TRBV28 and TRBJ1-2; no clear D gene. Germline CDR1 and CDR2: MDHEN and SYDVKM. The CDR3 is 12 residues long. V was shortened by 8 bases and J by 3 bases, with 10 bases between the two germline ends. The CDR3 bases are TGTGCCAGCCTTCGTCTTGACTATGGCTACACCTTC. Translation: CASLRLDYGYTF.

This clonotype was observed many times. The DNA for the CDR3 is TGTGCCAGCAGTGAAATAGCTACAGGGGGCAGGAACACTGAAGCTTTCTTT. Its translation: CASSEIATGGRNTEAFF. The V and J genes are TRBV2 and TRBJ1-1; 9 bases map to TRBD1. Trimming at V came to 2 bases and at J to 1 base, leaving 8 bases not matched to a gene. This CDR3 region has 17 residues. Germline-derived CDR1 and CDR2 are SNHLY and FYNNEI.

Concerning this clonotype: A much larger clone differs from this one at a single base, so this may be a read error. The chain recombines TRBV30 with TRBJ2-1; D is undetermined. The CDR3 contains 11 residues. The V gene lost 0 bases and the J gene lost 7 bases, with 4 bases spanning the gap. Germline V gene lookup returns CDR1 GTSNPN and CDR2 SVGIG (reference sequence). The CDR3 DNA sequence: TGTGCCTGGAGTGTAAATAATGAGCAGTTCTTC. This translates into CAWSVNNEQFF.

In this sample, this clonotype turned up many times. CDR3 sequence reads: CSALRGQPFYEQYF. As DNA, the CDR3 is TGCAGTGCCCTAAGAGGACAGCCCTTCTACGAGCAGTACTTC. The V and J genes are TRBV20-1 and TRBJ2-7, with D tentatively TRBD1 (6 bases). The length of the CDR3 is 14 residues. Germline V lookup: CDR1 DFQATT, CDR2 SNEGSKA (reference sequence). V dropped 6 bases and J dropped 3 bases, with 18 bases sitting between them.

This sequence joins TRBV20-1 and TRBJ1-2, with D possibly TRBD1 on 5 matching bases. Germline CDR1 and CDR2: DFQATT and SNEGSKA (reference sequence). The CDR3 spans 12 residues. With 1 base removed from V and 8 bases from J, the gap between germline ends came to 11 bases. CDR3 loop: CSARAPGYGYTF. The CDR3 DNA reads as TGCAGTGCTAGAGCCCCAGGGTACGGCTACACCTTC.

The genes are TRBV7-9 and TRBJ2-3; TRBD1 matches 9 bases. CDR3 length: 16 residues. The trim removed 3 bases at V and 3 bases at J, leaving 7 bases unmatched. Germline V gives CDR1 SEHNR, CDR2 FQNEAQ (reference sequence). In DNA, the CDR3 is TGTGCCAGCAGCTTGTTGGGACAGGGTGTTACAGATACGCAGTATTTT. Amino acids: CASSLLGQGVTDTQYF. Full variable domain (remainder filled in from reference TRBV7-9 and TRBJ2-3): DTGVSQNPRHKITKRGQNVTFRCDPISEHNRLYWYRQTLGQGPEFLTYFQNEAQLEKSRLLSDRFSAERPKGSFSTLEIQRTEQGDSAMYLCASSLLGQGVTDTQYFGPGTRLTVL.

This clonotype was counted ten times or more. The genes are TRBV12-3 or TRBV12-4 and TRBJ2-7, with D possibly being TRBD1 or TRBD2 (5 bases each). V lost 1 base, J lost 5 bases, and 18 bases lay in between. The CDR3 spans 16 residues. DNA of the CDR3: TGTGCCAGCAGTTTAGGAACCCGGGGACCGATGGACGAGCAGTACTTC. Encoded protein: CASSLGTRGPMDEQYF.

This clonotype was seen at least ten times. The chain is built from TRBV27 and TRBJ2-3, with D perhaps given as TRBD1 or TRBD2 (5 bases each). V was pared by 4 bases and J by 9 bases, with 14 bases between. This CDR3 has 13 amino acids. CDR1 is MNHEY and CDR2 is SMNVEV in the germline V gene (reference sequence). DNA for the CDR3: TGTGCCAGCAGTTCCCAGGGACCGCTCACGCAGTATTTT. Translated: CASSSQGPLTQYF.

V usage is TRBV7-2 and J usage is TRBJ1-4; TRBD1 might be the D (5 bases). The germline V gene has CDR1 SGHTA and CDR2 FQGNSA. With 5 bases removed from V and 2 bases from J, the gap between germline ends came to 12 bases. This CDR3 is built from 15 residues. CDR3 in amino acids: CASSLSRDTNEKLFF. The CDR3 bases are TGTGCCAGCAGCCTTTCTAGGGACACTAATGAAAAACTGTTTTTT.

V is TRBV5-1 and J is TRBJ2-7; 13 nucleotides agree with TRBD2. Germline V gene sequence: CDR1 SGHRS, CDR2 YFSETQ. This CDR3 is built from 20 residues. J lost 1 base, V lost 5 bases, and 18 bases had no gene match. CDR3 bases: TGCGCCAGCAGGCCGAAGTCGGGACTAGCGGGGTTCGTTGGTTCCTACGAGCAGTACTTC. It codes for CASRPKSGLAGFVGSYEQYF.

The J gene is TRBJ2-3, the V gene TRBV20-1; D is possibly TRBD2 (6 bases). CDR3 length equals 14 residues. Germline V lookup: CDR1 DFQATT, CDR2 SNEGSKA (reference sequence). Trimming shortened V by 3 bases and J by 0 bases, and 10 bases separated the two germline ends. The CDR3 coding sequence is TGCAGTGCTAGTCAAGCGGGCAGCACAGATACGCAGTATTTT. It is translated as CSASQAGSTDTQYF.

This rearrangement joins TRBV12-3 or TRBV12-4 to TRBJ2-5; no reliable D call. V was shortened by 3 bases and J by 1 base, with 9 bases between the two germline ends. The CDR3 runs 14 residues. The DNA for the CDR3 is TGTGCCAGCAGTTTTCTTACATTCCAAGAGACCCAGTACTTC. It encodes CASSFLTFQETQYF.

In the case of this clonotype: A read error may produce the germline difference seen at one junction end. The chain is built from TRBV12-3 or TRBV12-4 and TRBJ2-1; 8 bases are shared with TRBD2. The CDR3 is 18 residues long. The CDR3 region is CASSLGLRGRLAGNEQFF. The CDR3, as DNA: TGTGCTAGCAGTTTAGGGCTTCGGGGGAGGCTAGCGGGCAATGAGCAGTTCTTC.

At least ten counts were recorded for this clonotype. This chain links TRBV28 with TRBJ1-1; maybe TRBD1 (6 bases). V was shortened by 1 base and J by 6 bases, with 12 bases between the two germline ends. This CDR3 is 14 amino acids long. Germline loops: CDR1 MDHEN, CDR2 SYDVKM. CDR3 amino acids: CASSLSGVWAEAFF. The CDR3 coding sequence is TGTGCCAGCAGTTTATCAGGGGTGTGGGCTGAAGCTTTCTTT.

On this clonotype itself: One end of the junction varies from germline; a read error may be responsible. The chain recombines TRBV28 with TRBJ1-2; D not certain. Germline-derived CDR1 and CDR2 are MDHEN and SYDVKM. The CDR3 has 12 residues. CDR3: CASSLQDYGFTF. CDR3 nucleotide sequence: TGTGCCAGCAGTTTACAGGACTATGGCTTCACCTTC.

This clonotype turned up a few times. This chain links TRBV20-1 with TRBJ2-1; the D gene is possibly TRBD1 (5 bases). The CDR3 is made up of 16 amino acids. V lost 5 bases to trimming and J lost 0 bases, with 17 bases between them. From germline, CDR1 is DFQATT and CDR2 SNEGSKA (reference sequence). The CDR3 DNA follows: TGCAGTGCTGCCAACCCGACAGCGAGCTCCTACAATGAGCAGTTCTTC. It encodes CSAANPTASSYNEQFF.

This clonotype was observed a handful of times. The chain employs TRBV20-1 and TRBJ1-5; D gene ambiguous. The CDR3 is 12 residues long. Per germline, CDR1 DFQATT and CDR2 SNEGSKA (reference sequence). The germline V and J ends were trimmed by 1 base and 5 bases, with 6 bases remaining between them. In DNA, the CDR3 is TGCAGTGCTAGAGGGCCGGATCAGCCCCAGCATTTT. Its protein product is CSARGPDQPQHF.

This clonotype was observed a few times. The rearrangement links TRBV6-5 to TRBJ1-2; D possibly corresponds to TRBD1 (5 bases). Germline loops: CDR1 MNHEY, CDR2 SVGAGI. CDR3 length: 15 amino acids. Deletions cut 4 bases from V and 2 bases from J, with 14 bases between. The chain's CDR3 is CASSSLRDGNYGYTF. For the CDR3, the DNA is TGTGCCAGCAGTTCACTCCGGGACGGGAACTATGGCTACACCTTC.

This chain uses TRBV9 with TRBJ2-5; 8 bases fit TRBD1. V trimming: 3 bases; J trimming: 3 bases; junction bases outside the gene matches: 7. The CDR3 totals 15 residues. CDR1 and CDR2 (germline): SGDLS, YYNGEE. This chain's CDR3 is CASSAGQGVEETQYF. DNA of the CDR3: TGTGCCAGCAGCGCCGGACAGGGAGTAGAAGAGACCCAGTACTTC.

This clonotype was recorded at least ten times. The chain uses TRBV28 and TRBJ2-1; 7 bases match TRBD1. With V trimmed by 3 bases and J by 7 bases, 9 bases remained unmatched. CDR1 is MDHEN, CDR2 SYDVKM, per germline. The CDR3 length is 15 residues. This CDR3 is CASSFGSLDRNEQFF. In DNA, the CDR3 is TGTGCCAGCAGTTTCGGATCCCTGGACAGGAATGAGCAGTTCTTC.

This chain uses TRBV15 with TRBJ2-1, with D hard to call. The ends were cut back, 4 bases at V and 2 bases at J, with 15 bases in the middle. The germline CDR1 and CDR2 sequences are LNHNV and YYDKDF (reference sequence). CDR3 length: 16 amino acids. CDR3 in DNA: TGTGCCACCAGCATTTCAAGGCCCCCCACCTACAATGAGCAGTTCTTC. This gives the protein CATSISRPPTYNEQFF.

V and J are TRBV18 and TRBJ1-2; D not certain. The CDR3 has 15 amino acids. The V gene's germline CDR1 is KGHSH and CDR2 LQKENI. V dropped 7 bases and J dropped 4 bases, with 19 bases sitting between them. The DNA of the CDR3 is TGTGCCAGCTTCAACCCCGTGGAGATGGGCTATGGCTACACCTTC. Residues: CASFNPVEMGYGYTF. The full variable domain, its missing parts supplied by reference TRBV18 and TRBJ1-2, is NAGVMQNPRHLVRRRGQEARLRCSPMKGHSHVYWYRQLPEEGLKFMVYLQKENIIDESGMPKERFSAEFPKEGPSILRIQQVVRGDSAAYFCASFNPVEMGYGYTFGSGTRLTVV.

The CDR3 region has the DNA TGTGCCAGCAATTTCGGTGGCGGGAGCAATTACAATGAGCAGTTCTTC. Its translation is CASNFGGGSNYNEQFF. This chain connects TRBV25-1 to TRBJ2-1; 7 bases are a match to TRBD2. Germline V gene lookup returns CDR1 MGHDK and CDR2 SYGVNS. The CDR3 spans 16 residues. V lost 7 bases, J lost 4 bases, and 13 bases stayed unmatched.

The J gene is TRBJ2-4, the V gene TRBV20-1; D might be TRBD1 (5 bases). The germline V gene has CDR1 DFQATT and CDR2 SNEGSKA (reference sequence). The CDR3 is 12 residues long. V dropped 7 bases and J dropped 1 base, with 8 bases sitting between them. The CDR3 sequence: CSGGEAKNIQYF. The CDR3 DNA follows: TGCAGTGGGGGCGAGGCCAAAAACATTCAGTACTTC.